This TCR beta chain was identified in a study of cytomegalovirus exposure and HLA in healthy donors. This PCR relied on a set of 60 Vbeta primers and 13 Jbeta primers. Profiling relied on immunoSEQ multiplex PCR, and the TCRdb table lists in-frame clones only, not all of them. The sample holds under 200,000 clones; roughly 74% are singletons and the top ten take 4.9%. Germline V lookup: CDR1 SGHTA, CDR2 FQGNSA. Trimming removed 3 bases from V and 7 bases from J; junction bases left unmatched: 8. The CDR3 is made up of 15 amino acids. Study-level findings and limits: Beyond CMV serostatus, there was no information to go on about immune exposure.

On this clone: Its antigen remains unidentified.

The sequencing input was PBMCs. The rearrangement uses TRBV7-2 and TRBJ2-7; TRBD2 agrees at 11 bases. The sequence came from a male donor in good health and CMV-seronegative. The CDR3 coding sequence is TGTGCCAGCAGCTTGCGACTAGCGGGACAGGCGGAGCAGTACTTC. Residues: CASSLRLAGQAEQYF.